The clone carrying this TCR beta chain was detected many times. Its antigen is currently unknown. The authors amplified TCR beta CDR3 regions, and they did so from RNA transcripts for repertoire sequencing. Scientists carried out first-round RT-PCR using HTBI primers and then a second-round multiplex PCR. TCRdb fed the multiplex PCR reads into MiXCR, producing one record per CDR3 protein. The table has roughly 400,000 distinct CDR3 sequences, around 16% seen once. Moderate-to-severe activity, CAS at least 3, NOSPECS at least 4 and duration under 3 months characterized donors with ophthalmopathy. PBMCs stemmed from 7.5 to 10 ml of fresh peripheral blood. Germline V gene sequence: CDR1 SEHNR, CDR2 FQNEAQ (reference sequence). Trimming removed 3 bases from V and 6 bases from J; junction bases left unmatched: 3. This CDR3 region has 15 residues. The sample belongs to a study of Graves' ophthalmopathy and Graves' hyperthyroidism. Study context: Peripheral blood collection took place at initial diagnosis, before any treatment. Whole-study results and caveats: Ophthalmopathy progression was predicted with 65% to 71% sensitivity and approximately 79% specificity.

Sequencing was done on a sample of peripheral blood. The chain is built from TRBV7-9 and TRBJ2-7; 15 nucleotides match TRBD2. The clonotype comes from a woman under 30 with Graves' ophthalmopathy. This chain's CDR3 is CASSLGLAGGTEQYF. The CDR3, as DNA: TGTGCCAGCAGCTTGGGACTAGCGGGAGGAACCGAGCAGTACTTC.